Detailed here is one T cell receptor (beta chain). Its target is not known. Deletions cut 6 bases from V and 6 bases from J, with 24 bases between. There are 17 residues in the CDR3. Germline assignment: CDR1 MNHEY and CDR2 SMNVEV (reference sequence). This record comes from a study of beta chain features in type 1 diabetes. Study-wide results and limits: When Type 1 diabetes patients were examined, their TCRB CDR3s proved moderately but significantly shorter in all four CD4+ subsets. It was possible that PCR favored shorter templates, equally so in patients and controls. cDNA-based sequencing might over-represent cells highly expressing TCR.

Cell sorting via CD45RO/CCR7/CD25/CD127/CD95/CD27 was performed to obtain CD4+ naive, central memory, regulatory and stem cell-like memory cells. The authors reverse transcribed all of the isolated RNA, so sequencing captured expressed TCRB transcripts. Sequencing used immunoSEQ multiplex PCR; TCRdb keeps in-frame clones, though not all of them. The data contain about 650,000 clones, 9.5% to 15% of them seen just once; the ten biggest clones take up 0.095% to 0.15%. The sample comprised naive CD4+ T cells from blood. The V and J genes are TRBV27 and TRBJ2-1, with a tentative D call TRBD2 (6 bases). The sequence was obtained from a young man with type 1 diabetes. The CDR3 coding sequence is TGTGCCAGCAGCCGTCCCGTCTCCTTCGGGGGAGGCAATGAGCAGTTCTTC. It translates to CASSRPVSFGGGNEQFF.